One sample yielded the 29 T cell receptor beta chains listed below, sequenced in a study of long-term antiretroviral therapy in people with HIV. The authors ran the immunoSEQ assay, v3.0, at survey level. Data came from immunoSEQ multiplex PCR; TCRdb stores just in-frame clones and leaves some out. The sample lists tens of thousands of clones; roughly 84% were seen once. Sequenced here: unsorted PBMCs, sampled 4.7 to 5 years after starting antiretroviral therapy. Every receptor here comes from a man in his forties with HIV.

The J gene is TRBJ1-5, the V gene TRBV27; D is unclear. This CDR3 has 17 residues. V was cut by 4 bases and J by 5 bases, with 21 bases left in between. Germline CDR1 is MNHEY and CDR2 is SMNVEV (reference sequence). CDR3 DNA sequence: TGTGCCAGCAGTTCCCGGGTCACGACGGACCCCTATCAGCCCCAGCATTTT. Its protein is CASSSRVTTDPYQPQHF.

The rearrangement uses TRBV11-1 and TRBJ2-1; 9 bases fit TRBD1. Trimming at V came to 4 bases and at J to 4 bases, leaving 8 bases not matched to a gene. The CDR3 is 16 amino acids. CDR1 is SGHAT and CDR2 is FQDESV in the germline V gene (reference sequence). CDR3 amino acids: CASSSGTGIGYNEQFF. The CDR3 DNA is TGTGCCAGCAGCTCCGGGACAGGGATTGGGTACAATGAGCAGTTCTTC. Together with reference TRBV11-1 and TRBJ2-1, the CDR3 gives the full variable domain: EAEVAQSPRYKITEKSQAVAFWCDPISGHATLYWYRQILGQGPELLVQFQDESVVDDSQLPKDRFSAERLKGVDSTLKIQPAELGDSAMYLCASSSGTGIGYNEQFFGPGTRLTVL.

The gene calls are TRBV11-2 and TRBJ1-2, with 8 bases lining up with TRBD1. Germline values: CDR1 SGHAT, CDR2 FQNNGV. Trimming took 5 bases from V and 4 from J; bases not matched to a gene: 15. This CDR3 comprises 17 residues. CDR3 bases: TGTGCCAGCAGCCGCGACATAACGACAGGGGTGGGCTATGGCTACACCTTC. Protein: CASSRDITTGVGYGYTF.

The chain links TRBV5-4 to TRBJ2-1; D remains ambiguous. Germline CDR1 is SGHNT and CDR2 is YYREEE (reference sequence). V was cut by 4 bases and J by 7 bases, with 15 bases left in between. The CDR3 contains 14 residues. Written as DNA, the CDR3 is TGTGCCAGCAGCCTCGGATCTAGTTTAAATGAGCAGTTCTTC. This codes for CASSLGSSLNEQFF.

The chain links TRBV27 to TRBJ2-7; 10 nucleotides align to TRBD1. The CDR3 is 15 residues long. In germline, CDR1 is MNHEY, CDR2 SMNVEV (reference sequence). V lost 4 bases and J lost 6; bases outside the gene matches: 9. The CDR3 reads CASSSPGQGMSEQYF. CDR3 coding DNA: TGTGCCAGCAGTTCACCGGGACAGGGGATGTCCGAGCAGTACTTC.

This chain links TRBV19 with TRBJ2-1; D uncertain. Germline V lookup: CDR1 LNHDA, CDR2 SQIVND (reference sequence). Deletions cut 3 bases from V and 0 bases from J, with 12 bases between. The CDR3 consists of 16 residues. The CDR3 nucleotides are TGTGCCAGTAGTATCGCGCCGGCCGTCTCCTACAATGAGCAGTTCTTC. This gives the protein CASSIAPAVSYNEQFF.

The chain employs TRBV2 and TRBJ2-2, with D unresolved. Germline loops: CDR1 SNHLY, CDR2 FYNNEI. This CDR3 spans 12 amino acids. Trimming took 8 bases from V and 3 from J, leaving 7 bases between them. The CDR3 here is CASRADTGELFF. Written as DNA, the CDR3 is TGTGCCAGCCGGGCCGACACCGGGGAGCTGTTTTTT.

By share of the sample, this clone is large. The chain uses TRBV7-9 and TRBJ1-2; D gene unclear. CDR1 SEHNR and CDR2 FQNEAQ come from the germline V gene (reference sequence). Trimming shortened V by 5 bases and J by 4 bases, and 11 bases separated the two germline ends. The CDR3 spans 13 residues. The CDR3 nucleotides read TGTGCCAGCAGCCCGGGCTCCGTCTATGGCTACACCTTC. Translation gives CASSPGSVYGYTF.

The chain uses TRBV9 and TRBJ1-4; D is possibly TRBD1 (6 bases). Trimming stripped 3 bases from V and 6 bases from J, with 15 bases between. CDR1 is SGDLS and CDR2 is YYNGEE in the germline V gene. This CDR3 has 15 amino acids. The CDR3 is CASSASGAWDEKLFF. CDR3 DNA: TGTGCCAGCAGCGCGTCGGGGGCCTGGGATGAAAAACTGTTTTTT.

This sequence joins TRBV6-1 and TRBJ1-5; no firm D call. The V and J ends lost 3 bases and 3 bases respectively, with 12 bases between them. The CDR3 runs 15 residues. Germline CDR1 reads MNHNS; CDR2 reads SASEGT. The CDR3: CASSEEGSNNQPQHF. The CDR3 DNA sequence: TGTGCCAGCAGTGAGGAGGGTTCGAACAATCAGCCCCAGCATTTT.

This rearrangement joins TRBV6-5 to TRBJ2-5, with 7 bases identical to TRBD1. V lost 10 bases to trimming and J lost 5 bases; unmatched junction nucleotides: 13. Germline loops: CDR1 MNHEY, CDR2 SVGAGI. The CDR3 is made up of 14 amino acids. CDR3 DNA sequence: TGTGCCACTAACCAGAGGGGGCCTGGGGAGACCCAGTACTTC. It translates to CATNQRGPGETQYF.

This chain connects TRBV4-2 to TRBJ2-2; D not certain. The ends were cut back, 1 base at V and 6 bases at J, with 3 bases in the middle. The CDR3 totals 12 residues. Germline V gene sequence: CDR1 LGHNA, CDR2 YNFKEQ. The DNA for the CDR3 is TGTGCCAGCAGCCAAGTGTCCGGGGAGCTGTTTTTT. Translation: CASSQVSGELFF.

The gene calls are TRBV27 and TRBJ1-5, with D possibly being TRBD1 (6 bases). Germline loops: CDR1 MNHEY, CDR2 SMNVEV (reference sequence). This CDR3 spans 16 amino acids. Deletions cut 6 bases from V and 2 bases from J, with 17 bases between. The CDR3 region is CASSRGAGVGNQPQHF. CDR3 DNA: TGTGCCAGCAGCAGGGGCGCCGGGGTAGGCAATCAGCCCCAGCATTTT.

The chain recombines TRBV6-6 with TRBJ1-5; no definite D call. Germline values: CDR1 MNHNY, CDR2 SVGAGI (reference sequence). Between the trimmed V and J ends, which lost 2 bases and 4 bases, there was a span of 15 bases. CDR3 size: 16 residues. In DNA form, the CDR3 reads TGTGCCAGCAGTTACGTAACGGGTATAGCGAATCAGCCCCAGCATTTT. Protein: CASSYVTGIANQPQHF.

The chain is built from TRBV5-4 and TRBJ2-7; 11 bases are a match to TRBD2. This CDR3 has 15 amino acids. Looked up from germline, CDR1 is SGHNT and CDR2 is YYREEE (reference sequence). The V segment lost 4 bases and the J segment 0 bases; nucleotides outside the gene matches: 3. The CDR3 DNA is TGTGCCAGCAGCGTAGCGGGAGGGAGCTCCTACGAGCAGTACTTC. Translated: CASSVAGGSSYEQYF.

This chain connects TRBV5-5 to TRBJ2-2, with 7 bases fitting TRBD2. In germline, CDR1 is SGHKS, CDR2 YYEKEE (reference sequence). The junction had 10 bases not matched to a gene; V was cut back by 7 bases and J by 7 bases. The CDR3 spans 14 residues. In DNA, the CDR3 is TGTGCCAGCGATGACGGGGGGTTTGGCGGGGAGCTGTTTTTT. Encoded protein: CASDDGGFGGELFF.

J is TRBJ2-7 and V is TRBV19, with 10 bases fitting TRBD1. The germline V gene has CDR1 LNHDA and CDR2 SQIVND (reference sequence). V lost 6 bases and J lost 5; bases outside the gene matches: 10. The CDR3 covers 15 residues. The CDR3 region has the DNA TGTGCCAGTAGCAAGGGACAGGGGAGGAGGGACGAGCAGTACTTC. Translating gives CASSKGQGRRDEQYF.

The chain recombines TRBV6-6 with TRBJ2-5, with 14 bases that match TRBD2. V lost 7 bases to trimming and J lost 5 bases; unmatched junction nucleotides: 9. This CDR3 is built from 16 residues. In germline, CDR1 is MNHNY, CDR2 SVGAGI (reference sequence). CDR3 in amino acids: CASNDQTSGGAETQYF. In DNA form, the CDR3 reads TGTGCCAGCAACGATCAGACTAGCGGGGGGGCGGAGACCCAGTACTTC.

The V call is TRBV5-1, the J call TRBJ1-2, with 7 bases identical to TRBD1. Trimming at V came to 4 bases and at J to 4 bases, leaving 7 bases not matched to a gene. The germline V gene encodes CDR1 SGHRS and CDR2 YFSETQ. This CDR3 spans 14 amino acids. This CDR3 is CASSIGDSSYGYTF. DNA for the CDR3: TGCGCCAGCAGCATAGGGGACAGCAGCTATGGCTACACCTTC.

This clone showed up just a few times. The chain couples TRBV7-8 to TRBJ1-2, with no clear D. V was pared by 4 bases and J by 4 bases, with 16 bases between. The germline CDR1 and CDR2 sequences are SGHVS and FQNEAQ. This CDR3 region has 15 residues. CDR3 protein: CASSSPRASGYGYTF. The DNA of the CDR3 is TGTGCCAGCAGCTCCCCGCGCGCTAGTGGCTATGGCTACACCTTC.

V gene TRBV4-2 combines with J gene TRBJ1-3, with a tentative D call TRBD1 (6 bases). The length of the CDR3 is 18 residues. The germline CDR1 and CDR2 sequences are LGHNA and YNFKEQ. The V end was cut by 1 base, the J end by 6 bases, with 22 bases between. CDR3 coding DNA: TGTGCCAGCAGCCAAGTCCAGCCTTCGGGGGGCTCAGTAAACACCATATATTTT. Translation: CASSQVQPSGGSVNTIYF.

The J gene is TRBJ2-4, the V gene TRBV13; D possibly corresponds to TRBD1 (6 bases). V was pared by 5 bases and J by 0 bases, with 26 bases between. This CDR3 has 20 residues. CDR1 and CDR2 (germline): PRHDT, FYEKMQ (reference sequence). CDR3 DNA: TGTGCCAGCAGCCGTAGTTTGGACCTCGGACAGAGCCTAGCCAAAAACATTCAGTACTTC. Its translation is CASSRSLDLGQSLAKNIQYF.

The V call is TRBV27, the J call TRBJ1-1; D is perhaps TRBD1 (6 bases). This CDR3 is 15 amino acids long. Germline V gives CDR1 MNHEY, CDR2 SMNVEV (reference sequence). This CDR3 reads CATHAGPGASTEAFF. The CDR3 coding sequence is TGTGCAACCCACGCCGGGCCGGGGGCGAGCACTGAAGCTTTCTTT.

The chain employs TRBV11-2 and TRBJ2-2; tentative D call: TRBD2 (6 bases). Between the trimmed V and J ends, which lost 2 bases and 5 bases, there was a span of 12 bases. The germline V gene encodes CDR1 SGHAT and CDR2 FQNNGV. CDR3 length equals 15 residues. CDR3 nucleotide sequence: TGTGCCAGCAGCTTATCTGGGAGGAGAACCGGGGAGCTGTTTTTT. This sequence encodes CASSLSGRRTGELFF.

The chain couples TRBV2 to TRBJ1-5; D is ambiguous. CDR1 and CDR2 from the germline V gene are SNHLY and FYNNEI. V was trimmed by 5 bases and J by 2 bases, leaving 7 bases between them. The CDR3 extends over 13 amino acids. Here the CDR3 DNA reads TGTGCCAGCAGTTTAGGACGCAATCAGCCCCAGCATTTT. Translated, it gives CASSLGRNQPQHF. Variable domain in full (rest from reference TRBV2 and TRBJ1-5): EPEVTQTPSHQVTQMGQEVILRCVPISNHLYFYWYRQILGQKVEFLVSFYNNEISEKSEIFDDQFSVERPDGSNFTLKIRSTKLEDSAMYFCASSLGRNQPQHFGDGTRLSIL.

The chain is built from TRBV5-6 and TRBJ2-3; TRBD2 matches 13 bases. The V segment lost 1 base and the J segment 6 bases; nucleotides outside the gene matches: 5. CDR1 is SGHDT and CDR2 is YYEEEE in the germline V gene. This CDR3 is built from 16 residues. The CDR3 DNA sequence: TGTGCCAGCAGCTTGTCCCCGACTAGCGGGGGGGATACGCAGTATTTT. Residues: CASSLSPTSGGDTQYF.

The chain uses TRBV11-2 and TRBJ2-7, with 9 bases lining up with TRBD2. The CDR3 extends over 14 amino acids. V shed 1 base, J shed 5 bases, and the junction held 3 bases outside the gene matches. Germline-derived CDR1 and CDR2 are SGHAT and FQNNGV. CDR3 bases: TGTGCCAGCAGCTTAGGGACTAGCGTTGACGAGCAGTACTTC. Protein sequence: CASSLGTSVDEQYF.

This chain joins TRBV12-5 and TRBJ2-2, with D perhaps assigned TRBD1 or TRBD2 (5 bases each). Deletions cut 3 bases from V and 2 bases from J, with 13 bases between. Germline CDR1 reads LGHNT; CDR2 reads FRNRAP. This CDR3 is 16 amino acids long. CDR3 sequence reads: CASGFSLRDNTGELFF. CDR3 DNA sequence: TGTGCTAGTGGTTTTTCCCTCAGGGACAACACCGGGGAGCTGTTTTTT.

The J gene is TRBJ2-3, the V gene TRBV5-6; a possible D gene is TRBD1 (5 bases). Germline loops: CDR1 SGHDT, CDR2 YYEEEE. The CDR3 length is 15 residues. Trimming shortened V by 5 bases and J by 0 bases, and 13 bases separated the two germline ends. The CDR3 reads CASRAVGRSTDTQYF. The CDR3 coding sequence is TGTGCCAGCAGGGCGGTGGGGCGGAGCACAGATACGCAGTATTTT.